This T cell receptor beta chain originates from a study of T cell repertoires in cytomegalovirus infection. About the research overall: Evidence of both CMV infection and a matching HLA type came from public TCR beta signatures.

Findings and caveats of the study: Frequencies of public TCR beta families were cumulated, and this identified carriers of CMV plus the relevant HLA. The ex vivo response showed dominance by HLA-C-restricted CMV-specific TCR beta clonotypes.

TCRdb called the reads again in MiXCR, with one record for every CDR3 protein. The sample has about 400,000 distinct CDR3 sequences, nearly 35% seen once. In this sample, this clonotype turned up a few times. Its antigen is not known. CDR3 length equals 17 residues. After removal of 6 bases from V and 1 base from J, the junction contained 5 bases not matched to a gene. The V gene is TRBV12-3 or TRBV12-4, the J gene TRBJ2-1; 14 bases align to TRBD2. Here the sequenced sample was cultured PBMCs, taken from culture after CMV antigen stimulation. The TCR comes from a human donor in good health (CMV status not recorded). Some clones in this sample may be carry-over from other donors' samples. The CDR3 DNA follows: TGTGCCAGCAGGCCGGGACTAGCGGGAGTATCCTACAATGAGCAGTTCTTC. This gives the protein CASRPGLAGVSYNEQFF.